This T cell receptor beta chain stems from a study of blood T cell repertoires in COVID-19. Turning to the study itself: There were acute and convalescent COVID-19 samples, and they came from the United States, Italy and Spain.

Losses at the gene ends were 4 bases for V and 0 bases for J; bases not matched to a gene: 7. The CDR3 is 16 residues long. Germline V CDR1 and CDR2: LNHDA, SQIVND (reference sequence). This table comes from immunoSEQ multiplex PCR, and its TCRdb copy is limited to in-frame clones, with some not included. Among around 140,000 clones, around 87% were seen once, and the ten largest hold 35% to 40%. The receptor was derived from a man aged 45-60 years who had recovered from COVID-19. The sample was peripheral blood. The V gene is TRBV19, the J gene TRBJ2-3; 7 bases map to TRBD2. CDR3 loop: CASSKTSVRSTDTQYF. CDR3 nucleotides: TGTGCCAGTAGTAAAACTAGCGTAAGAAGCACAGATACGCAGTATTTT.